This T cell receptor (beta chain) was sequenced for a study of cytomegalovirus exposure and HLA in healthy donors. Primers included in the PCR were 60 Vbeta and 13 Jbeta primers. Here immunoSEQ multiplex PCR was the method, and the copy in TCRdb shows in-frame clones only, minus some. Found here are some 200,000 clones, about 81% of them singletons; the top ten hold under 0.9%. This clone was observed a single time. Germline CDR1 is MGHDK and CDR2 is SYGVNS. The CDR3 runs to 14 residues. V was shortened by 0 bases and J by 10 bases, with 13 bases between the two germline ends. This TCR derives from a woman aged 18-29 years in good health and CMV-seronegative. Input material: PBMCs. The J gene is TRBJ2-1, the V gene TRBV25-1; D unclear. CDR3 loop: CASSEYSGFGEQFF. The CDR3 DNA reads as TGTGCCAGCAGTGAATATTCCGGGTTCGGGGAGCAGTTCTTC.